A single sample gave rise to the 32 T cell receptor beta chains below, sequenced in a study of blood T cell repertoires in COVID-19. Data came from immunoSEQ multiplex PCR; TCRdb stores just in-frame clones and leaves some out. The data show 200,000 to 250,000 clones, with more than 80% seen just once and 3.5% to 4.5% held by the top ten. Material: PBMCs or T cells enriched from blood (not recorded which). All receptors derive from a woman between 35 and 50 years old with acute COVID-19.

The V gene is TRBV4-1, the J gene TRBJ1-5; 9 bases are a match to TRBD1. J was trimmed by 4 bases and V by 5 bases; bases with no gene match: 3. Germline V gene sequence: CDR1 MGHRA, CDR2 YSYEKL. The CDR3 has 14 amino acids. CDR3 coding DNA: TGCGCCAGCAGCGGACAGGGGTGGAATCAGCCCCAGCATTTT. This encodes CASSGQGWNQPQHF.

The CDR3 loop reads CASSAGTSGGIETQYF. Written as DNA, the CDR3 is TGTGCCAGCAGCGCCGGGACTAGCGGGGGGATCGAGACCCAGTACTTC. The gene calls are TRBV9 and TRBJ2-5, with 15 bases identical to TRBD2. The CDR3 is 16 residues long. V lost 3 bases, J lost 5 bases, and 5 bases stayed unmatched. Per the germline V gene, CDR1 is SGDLS and CDR2 is YYNGEE.

The chain has TRBV5-5 and TRBJ2-2; no definite D call. This CDR3 region has 13 residues. In germline, CDR1 is SGHKS, CDR2 YYEKEE (reference sequence). V lost 1 base to trimming and J lost 6 bases, with 7 bases between them. DNA for the CDR3: TGTGCCAGCAGCTTGCGGTTTCCCGGGGAGCTGTTTTTT. Translating gives CASSLRFPGELFF.

This chain links TRBV2 with TRBJ1-1, with TRBD1 matching over 9 bases. The germline V gene encodes CDR1 SNHLY and CDR2 FYNNEI. This CDR3 spans 14 amino acids. The V segment lost 3 bases and the J segment 4 bases; nucleotides outside the gene matches: 3. DNA for the CDR3: TGTGCCAGCAGTGATGAACAGGGGGCCACTGAAGCTTTCTTT. Protein product: CASSDEQGATEAFF.

The rearrangement uses TRBV7-2 and TRBJ1-2; D may be TRBD1 (5 bases). This CDR3 spans 14 amino acids. V was clipped by 1 base and J by 2 bases, with 8 bases between them. CDR1 SGHTA and CDR2 FQGNSA come from the germline V gene. CDR3 protein: CASSLVKGNYGYTF. The CDR3, as DNA: TGTGCCAGCAGCTTAGTTAAGGGGAACTATGGCTACACCTTC.

V usage is TRBV27 and J usage is TRBJ1-2; TRBD1 matches 10 bases. This CDR3 is built from 15 residues. Germline V gene data show CDR1 as MNHEY and CDR2 as SMNVEV (reference sequence). V was clipped by 3 bases and J by 5 bases; unmatched bases: 6. CDR3 protein: CASSLTGTGAYGYTF. CDR3 bases: TGTGCCAGCAGTTTGACCGGGACAGGGGCATATGGCTACACCTTC.

The chain has TRBV18 and TRBJ2-3, with 14 bases aligning to TRBD2. CDR3 length: 17 residues. V was pared by 6 bases and J by 3 bases, with 8 bases of the junction left unmatched. Germline CDR1 reads KGHSH; CDR2 reads LQKENI. This CDR3 is CASSPGTSGGRTDTQYF. In DNA, the CDR3 is TGTGCCAGCTCTCCCGGGACTAGCGGGGGACGAACAGATACGCAGTATTTT.

The genes are TRBV11-3 and TRBJ2-2; 8 nucleotides line up with TRBD1. The germline V gene encodes CDR1 SGHNT and CDR2 YENEEA. Germline trimming cut 0 bases from V and 6 bases from J; bases unmatched to any gene: 0. The length of the CDR3 is 14 residues. The CDR3 region is CASSLETGAGELFF. The CDR3 coding sequence is TGTGCCAGCAGCTTAGAGACAGGGGCCGGGGAGCTGTTTTTT.

The chain is built from TRBV19 and TRBJ1-1; perhaps TRBD1 as D (6 bases). The CDR3 is 14 amino acids. Germline V lookup: CDR1 LNHDA, CDR2 SQIVND (reference sequence). The V end was cut by 6 bases, the J end by 4 bases, with 15 bases between. The CDR3 sequence is CASRAGGRVTEAFF. CDR3 bases: TGTGCCAGTAGGGCGGGGGGGCGAGTCACTGAAGCTTTCTTT.

This clone came up once. The gene calls are TRBV5-8 and TRBJ1-4; 9 nucleotides agree with TRBD1. This CDR3 is built from 15 residues. CDR1 is SGHTS, CDR2 YDEGEE, per germline. The trim removed 3 bases at V and 5 bases at J, leaving 5 bases unmatched. The CDR3 coding sequence is TGTGCCAGCAGCTCAGGGACAGGGCCGAATGAAAAACTGTTTTTT. It encodes CASSSGTGPNEKLFF.

The V call is TRBV16, the J call TRBJ1-5; 8 bases map to TRBD1. V lost 4 bases to trimming and J lost 13 bases; unmatched junction nucleotides: 3. In germline, CDR1 is KGHSY, CDR2 FQNENV. This CDR3 has 11 residues. CDR3 DNA: TGTGCCAGCAGCCTCGGACAGGGACAGCATTTT. Its protein product is CASSLGQGQHF.

The chain has TRBV5-1 and TRBJ1-1; 8 bases line up with TRBD1. With 6 bases clipped from V and 1 base from J, the junction kept 11 bases outside the gene matches. The CDR3 has 16 residues. The germline V gene has CDR1 SGHRS and CDR2 YFSETQ. CDR3 bases: TGCGCCAGCACCCCGGACAGGGCCATACCGAACACTGAAGCTTTCTTT. The encoded protein is CASTPDRAIPNTEAFF.

The chain carries TRBV7-6 and TRBJ2-2; D is unclear. CDR1 is SGHVS and CDR2 is FNYEAQ in the germline V gene. Trimming took off 5 bases at V and 4 bases at J, with 14 bases between the two ends. This CDR3 spans 15 amino acids. DNA of the CDR3: TGTGCCAGCAGCCCACCGACGGGTAGCACCGGGGAGCTGTTTTTT. Protein product: CASSPPTGSTGELFF. Based on the CDR3 plus reference TRBV7-6 and TRBJ2-2, the full variable domain is GAGVSQSPRYKVTKRGQDVALRCDPISGHVSLYWYRQALGQGPEFLTYFNYEAQQDKSGLPNDRFSAERPEGSISTLTIQRTEQRDSAMYRCASSPPTGSTGELFFGEGSRLTVL.

This clone occurred once. This sequence joins TRBV14 and TRBJ1-1; a weak D match, TRBD1 (6 bases). Germline assignment: CDR1 SGHDN and CDR2 FVKESK. The ends were cut back, 3 bases at V and 0 bases at J, with 26 bases in the middle. CDR3 size: 20 residues. The CDR3 nucleotides read TGTGCCAGCAGCCAGCTCGGGGTAGTAGGGACAAGGCTGATGAACACTGAAGCTTTCTTT. Encoded protein: CASSQLGVVGTRLMNTEAFF.

The chain recombines TRBV2 with TRBJ2-4, with a possible D match to TRBD2 (6 bases). There are 16 residues in the CDR3. Trimming cost V 4 bases and J 2 bases, with 15 bases left between them. Germline CDR1 SNHLY, CDR2 FYNNEI. The CDR3, as DNA: TGTGCCAGCAGTGCGACTAGGGGATTTACCAAAAACATTCAGTACTTC. This encodes CASSATRGFTKNIQYF.

The rearrangement links TRBV2 to TRBJ1-3, with a weak D call TRBD1 (6 bases). This CDR3 contains 14 residues. Deletions cut 5 bases from V and 3 bases from J, with 11 bases between. Looked up from germline, CDR1 is SNHLY and CDR2 is FYNNEI. CDR3: CASSTGQHGNTIYF. The CDR3 region has the DNA TGTGCCAGCAGTACTGGACAGCATGGAAACACCATATATTTT.

The genes are TRBV3-1 (or the pseudogene TRBV3-2) and TRBJ1-2; 7 bases align to TRBD1. The germline CDR1 and CDR2 sequences are LGHDT and YNNKEL (reference sequence). V lost 3 bases, J lost 6 bases, and 13 bases stayed unmatched. This CDR3 comprises 16 residues. CDR3 amino acids: CASSQDTGTEKDGYTF. CDR3 DNA: TGTGCCAGCAGCCAGGATACCGGGACAGAGAAGGATGGCTACACCTTC.

The V gene is TRBV19, the J gene TRBJ1-3; perhaps TRBD1 as D (6 bases). This CDR3 comprises 16 residues. V was cut by 4 bases and J by 0 bases, with 13 bases left in between. Germline V CDR1 and CDR2: LNHDA, SQIVND (reference sequence). The DNA of the CDR3 is TGTGCCAGTAGTACCCGACAGGTTTACTCTGGAAACACCATATATTTT. Translation gives CASSTRQVYSGNTIYF.

The gene calls are TRBV30 and TRBJ1-1; D is unclear. CDR3 length: 14 residues. Trimming took off 4 bases at V and 1 base at J, with 13 bases between the two ends. Germline V CDR1 and CDR2: GTSNPN, SVGIG (reference sequence). The CDR3 DNA follows: TGTGCCTGGATCACGAGGGTGGCGAACACTGAAGCTTTCTTT. Its translation is CAWITRVANTEAFF.

The sample holds one count of this clone. This chain links TRBV4-1 with TRBJ2-1; TRBD2 aligns across 10 bases. The CDR3 sequence is 16 residues long. Germline V gene sequence: CDR1 MGHRA, CDR2 YSYEKL. After removal of 5 bases from V and 5 bases from J, the junction contained 9 bases not matched to a gene. CDR3 nucleotides: TGCGCCAGCAGCTTTAGCGGGGGGCCTACAAACAATGAGCAGTTCTTC. Translated, it gives CASSFSGGPTNNEQFF.

J is TRBJ2-3 and V is TRBV18; 11 bases match TRBD2. Per the germline V gene, CDR1 is KGHSH and CDR2 is LQKENI. The CDR3 loop spans 15 amino acids. J was trimmed by 6 bases and V by 4 bases; bases with no gene match: 6. The CDR3 coding sequence is TGTGCCAGCTCACTACTAGCGGGGGCGGACGATACGCAGTATTTT. Protein: CASSLLAGADDTQYF.

This clone was seen more than once but under ten times. The CDR3 here is CASTESTGRSDTQYF. The CDR3 DNA follows: TGTGCCAGCACCGAGTCGACAGGGAGGTCAGATACGCAGTATTTT. The rearrangement uses TRBV6-5 and TRBJ2-3, with D possibly TRBD1 on 7 matching bases. Deletions cut 7 bases from V and 4 bases from J, with 18 bases between. CDR1 MNHEY and CDR2 SVGAGI come from the germline V gene. This CDR3 has 15 residues.

The genes are TRBV5-1 and TRBJ2-3, with a possible D match to TRBD2 (5 bases). Germline V gives CDR1 SGHRS, CDR2 YFSETQ. V was shortened by 2 bases and J by 6 bases, with 16 bases between the two germline ends. This CDR3 has 15 amino acids. The CDR3 region has the DNA TGCGCCAGCAGCTTTCGGCGGGCCACCCCCGATACGCAGTATTTT. It specifies CASSFRRATPDTQYF.

The V and J genes are TRBV7-9 and TRBJ2-1; a possible D gene is TRBD2 (7 bases). CDR1 SEHNR and CDR2 FQNEAQ come from the germline V gene (reference sequence). CDR3 length: 18 amino acids. V was shortened by 0 bases and J by 1 base, with 16 bases between the two germline ends. The CDR3 region has the DNA TGTGCCAGCAGCTTAGCGGGGGGGCCTATTATGTCCTACAATGAGCAGTTCTTC. Amino acids: CASSLAGGPIMSYNEQFF.

The chain uses TRBV10-2 and TRBJ2-4, with 9 bases identical to TRBD1. CDR3 length: 16 amino acids. V gave up 6 bases and J gave up 0 bases; unmatched junction bases: 6. Germline loops: CDR1 WSHSY, CDR2 SAAADI. This CDR3 reads CASRLDRGIAKNIQYF. CDR3 sequence (DNA): TGCGCCAGCAGGTTGGACAGGGGAATAGCCAAAAACATTCAGTACTTC.

The rearrangement uses TRBV6-1 and TRBJ1-5; perhaps TRBD1 as D (6 bases). The germline V gene has CDR1 MNHNS and CDR2 SASEGT. This CDR3 has 16 amino acids. The V end was cut by 1 base, the J end by 7 bases, with 17 bases between. The CDR3 here is CASSEVSWGQQQPQHF. As DNA, the CDR3 is TGTGCCAGCAGTGAAGTGTCATGGGGGCAACAGCAGCCCCAGCATTTT.

The CDR3 bases are TGTGCCAGCAGGGGACAGGGTGATTCACCCCTCCACTTT. It is translated as CASRGQGDSPLHF. The chain has TRBV6-5 and TRBJ1-6; 9 bases map to TRBD1. The germline gives CDR1 MNHEY, CDR2 SVGAGI. J lost 8 bases, V lost 6 bases, and 2 bases had no gene match. The CDR3 has 13 amino acids.

The chain has TRBV19 and TRBJ2-1, with D perhaps TRBD1 (6 bases). The germline V gene encodes CDR1 LNHDA and CDR2 SQIVND (reference sequence). This CDR3 has 16 amino acids. Trimming left V 5 bases short and J 8 bases short, with 22 bases between. The CDR3 spells CASSQWAHRVEDEQFF. CDR3 in DNA: TGTGCCAGTAGTCAATGGGCCCACAGGGTAGAAGATGAGCAGTTCTTC.

CDR3 in amino acids: CASSWDRPNTEAFF. DNA of the CDR3: TGTGCCAGCAGCTGGGACAGACCGAACACTGAAGCTTTCTTT. The chain is built from TRBV5-8 and TRBJ1-1, with 7 positions matching TRBD1. With V trimmed by 3 bases and J by 1 base, 3 bases remained unmatched. The CDR3 sequence is 14 residues long. CDR1 and CDR2 (germline): SGHTS, YDEGEE.

This chain joins TRBV19 and TRBJ1-1; D not certain. CDR3 length: 14 residues. The V end lost 5 bases, the J end lost 3 bases, and 13 bases lay between the germline ends. CDR1 and CDR2 from the germline V gene are LNHDA and SQIVND (reference sequence). CDR3 region: CASSVKIYYTEAFF. DNA for the CDR3: TGTGCCAGTAGTGTCAAGATCTATTACACTGAAGCTTTCTTT.

V and J are TRBV12-5 and TRBJ1-5, with 12 bases fitting TRBD1. This CDR3 contains 16 residues. CDR1 and CDR2 (germline): LGHNT, FRNRAP. V shed 1 base and J 5 bases; nucleotides not matched to a gene: 3. This chain's CDR3 is CASGLGGQGAHQPQHF. CDR3 nucleotide sequence: TGTGCTAGTGGTTTGGGGGGACAGGGGGCCCATCAGCCCCAGCATTTT.

The sample holds one count of this clone. This chain links TRBV6-1 with TRBJ1-1; TRBD1 is a possible D gene (6 bases). V lost 3 bases to trimming and J lost 9 bases, with 14 bases between them. Germline lookup yields CDR1 MNHNS and CDR2 SASEGT. The CDR3 sequence is 13 residues long. CDR3 DNA: TGTGCCAGCAGTGAGACAGGAGACCTACAAGCTTTCTTT. Amino acid sequence: CASSETGDLQAFF.